This paragraph reports one T cell receptor beta chain. Its cognate antigen is unknown. The CDR3 covers 13 residues. The germline CDR1 and CDR2 sequences are SGHTA and FQGNSA. V gave up 5 bases and J gave up 5 bases, with 13 bases separating them. Unique molecular identifiers were incorporated during preparation of the TCRbeta library. Via MiXCR, TCRdb re-called the PCR reads, giving one row per CDR3 protein. There are around 960,000 distinct CDR3 sequences in the sample; roughly 31% occur only once, and more than 25% lies in the top ten. These data are taken from a study of T-cell reconstitution after alpha-beta-depleted transplantation in children. Overall study findings and caveats: Expanded clones from the graft, numbering several hundred, reportedly supplied alpha-beta T cells about two months after transplant. The high TCRbeta diversity at day 60 in some patients came from surviving recipient T cells and thymic progenitors. Newly generated T cells supplied most T-cell counts and diversity one year post-transplant.

Sequences were derived from PBMCs, mostly from graft donor cells, sampled 360 days after TCRalphabeta/CD19-depleted stem cell transplant. This chain uses TRBV7-2 with TRBJ2-7, with a possible D match to TRBD1 (6 bases). This clonotype originated in a boy younger than two who had a stem cell transplant for SCID, so the T cells may come from the graft donor. The CDR3 DNA reads as TGTGCCAGCAGCCGGGTTGGGGGCGACGAGCAGTACTTC. It specifies CASSRVGGDEQYF. The full variable domain, in which reference TRBV7-2 and TRBJ2-7 provide the parts outside the CDR3, is GAGVSQSPSNKVTEKGKDVELRCDPISGHTALYWYRQSLGQGLEFLIYFQGNSAPDKSGLPSDRFSAERTGGSVSTLTIQRTQQEDSAVYLCASSRVGGDEQYFGPGTRLTVT.